This T cell receptor beta chain was observed in a study of cytomegalovirus exposure and HLA in healthy donors. Overall study results and limits: For most TCR beta V segments, an earlier analysis put the productive rate at about 87% or about 30% of the time. Follow-up analysis found HLA locus-dependent TCR association rates, highest for DRB1 and lowest for HLA-C.

This PCR relied on a set of 60 Vbeta primers and 13 Jbeta primers. Profiled with immunoSEQ multiplex PCR; TCRdb holds only in-frame clones, not every one. This table holds under 70,000 clones, 86% found once. With regard to this clone: Its antigen is undetermined.

The CDR3 extends over 16 amino acids. Per the germline V gene, CDR1 is MDHEN and CDR2 is SYDVKM. V shed 1 base, J shed 0 bases, and the junction held 2 bases outside the gene matches. This clonotype was obtained from a woman aged 25 to 45 in good health and CMV-seronegative. This chain uses TRBV28 with TRBJ2-1, with 8 bases lining up with TRBD2. The source material was PBMCs. This chain's CDR3 is CASSLFAGGSYNEQFF. The CDR3, as DNA: TGTGCCAGCAGTTTATTTGCGGGAGGCTCCTACAATGAGCAGTTCTTC.